The sequence of this TCR beta chain was determined in a study of shared clonotypes between healthy human individuals. The length of the CDR3 is 16 residues. Germline loops: CDR1 LNHDA, CDR2 SQIVND (reference sequence). The V and J ends lost 4 bases and 1 base respectively, with 16 bases between them. Naive-designated CD8 cells lacked CD45RO, were positively enriched for CCR7, and omitted terminally differentiated effector memory CD45RA+ cells. To note about this clone: As yet, its antigen is unknown.

Libraries were prepared by immunoSEQ multiplex PCR; TCRdb keeps only in-frame clonotypes and omits some of them. The sample consists of millions of clones, about 94% of them appearing once. Overall study findings and caveats: Even with large depth, rarefaction showed that sorted-subset sequencing was incomplete.

Sequencing was performed on naive CD8+ T cells sorted from blood. V and J are TRBV19 and TRBJ1-1; D uncertain. This TCR came from a man younger than 35 in good health. Written as DNA, the CDR3 is TGTGCCAGTAGTAGCACCGCCGAGGACCCGAACACTGAAGCTTTCTTT. It is translated as CASSSTAEDPNTEAFF.